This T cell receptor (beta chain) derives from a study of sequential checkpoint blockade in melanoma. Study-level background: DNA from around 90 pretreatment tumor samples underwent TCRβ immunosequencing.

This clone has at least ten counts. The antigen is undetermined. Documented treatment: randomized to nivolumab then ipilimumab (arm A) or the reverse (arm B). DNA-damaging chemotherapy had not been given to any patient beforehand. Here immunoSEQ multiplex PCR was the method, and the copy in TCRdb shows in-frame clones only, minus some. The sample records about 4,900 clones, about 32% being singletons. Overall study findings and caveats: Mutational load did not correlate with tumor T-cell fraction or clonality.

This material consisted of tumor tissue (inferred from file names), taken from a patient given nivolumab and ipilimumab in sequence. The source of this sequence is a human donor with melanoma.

The CDR3 loop is CASSPSGIEAFF. DNA for the CDR3: TGCGCCAGCAGCCCCTCGGGGATTGAAGCTTTCTTT. The chain couples TRBV4-1 to TRBJ1-1; D gene ambiguous. V shed 4 bases and J shed 7 bases, with 10 bases lying between them. This CDR3 has 12 amino acids. The germline V gene has CDR1 MGHRA and CDR2 YSYEKL.